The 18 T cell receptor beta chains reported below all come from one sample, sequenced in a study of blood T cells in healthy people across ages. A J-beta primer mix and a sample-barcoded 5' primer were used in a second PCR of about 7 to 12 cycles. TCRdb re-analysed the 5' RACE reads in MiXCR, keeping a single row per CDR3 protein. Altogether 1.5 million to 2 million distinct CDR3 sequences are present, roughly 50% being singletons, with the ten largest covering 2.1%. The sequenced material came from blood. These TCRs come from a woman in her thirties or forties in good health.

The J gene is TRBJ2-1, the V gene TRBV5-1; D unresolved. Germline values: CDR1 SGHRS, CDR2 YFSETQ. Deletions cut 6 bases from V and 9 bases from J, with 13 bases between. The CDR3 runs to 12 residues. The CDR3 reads CASKASYGEQFF. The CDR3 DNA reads TGCGCCAGCAAGGCGAGTTACGGTGAGCAGTTCTTC.

CDR3 nucleotide sequence: TGTGCCAGCAGCAAGGGCCGAAAAGAGACCCAGTACTTC. Protein product: CASSKGRKETQYF. The chain employs TRBV7-2 and TRBJ2-5, with D hard to call. This CDR3 is 13 amino acids long. In germline, CDR1 is SGHTA, CDR2 FQGNSA. V was trimmed by 5 bases and J by 3 bases, leaving 10 bases between them. Supplemented by reference TRBV7-2 and TRBJ2-5, the full variable domain reads GAGVSQSPSNKVTEKGKDVELRCDPISGHTALYWYRQSLGQGLEFLIYFQGNSAPDKSGLPSDRFSAERTGGSVSTLTIQRTQQEDSAVYLCASSKGRKETQYFGPGTRLLVL.

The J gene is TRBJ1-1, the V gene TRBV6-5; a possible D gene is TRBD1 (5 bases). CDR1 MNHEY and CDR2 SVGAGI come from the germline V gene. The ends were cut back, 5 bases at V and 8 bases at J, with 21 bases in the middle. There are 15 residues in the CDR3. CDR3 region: CASSKTRGRGGEAFF. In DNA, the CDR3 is TGTGCCAGCAGTAAAACCCGGGGACGGGGAGGAGAAGCTTTCTTT.

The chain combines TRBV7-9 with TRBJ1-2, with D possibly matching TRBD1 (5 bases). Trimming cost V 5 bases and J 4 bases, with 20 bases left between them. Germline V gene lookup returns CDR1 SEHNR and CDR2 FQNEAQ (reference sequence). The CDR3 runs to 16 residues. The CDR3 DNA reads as TGTGCCAGCAGCCCCCAGGGCGTCAGGGCGACCTATGGCTACACCTTC. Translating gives CASSPQGVRATYGYTF.

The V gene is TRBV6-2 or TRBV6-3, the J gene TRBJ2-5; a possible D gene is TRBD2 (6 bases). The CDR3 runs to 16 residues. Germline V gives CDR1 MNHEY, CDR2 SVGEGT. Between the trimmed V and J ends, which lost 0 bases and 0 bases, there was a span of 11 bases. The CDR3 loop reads CASSYSKEGNQETQYF. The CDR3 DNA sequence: TGTGCCAGCAGTTACTCAAAGGAGGGGAACCAAGAGACCCAGTACTTC.

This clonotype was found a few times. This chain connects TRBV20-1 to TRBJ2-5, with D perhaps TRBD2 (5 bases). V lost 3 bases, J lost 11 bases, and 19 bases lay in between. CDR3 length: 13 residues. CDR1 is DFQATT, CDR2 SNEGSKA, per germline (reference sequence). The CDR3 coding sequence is TGCAGTGCTAGGCCGAACGGGGTGAATGAGCAGTACTTC. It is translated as CSARPNGVNEQYF.

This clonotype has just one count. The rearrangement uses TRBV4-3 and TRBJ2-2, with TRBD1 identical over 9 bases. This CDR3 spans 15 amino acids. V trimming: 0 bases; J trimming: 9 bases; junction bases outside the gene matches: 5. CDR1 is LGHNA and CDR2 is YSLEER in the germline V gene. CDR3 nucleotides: TGCGCCAGCAGCCAAGAGGGACAGGGCCATTGGGAGCTGTTTTTT. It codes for CASSQEGQGHWELFF.

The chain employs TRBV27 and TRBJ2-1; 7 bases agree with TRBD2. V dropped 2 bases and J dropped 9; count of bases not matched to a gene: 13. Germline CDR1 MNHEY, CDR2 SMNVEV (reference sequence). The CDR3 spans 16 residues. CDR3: CASSLLSGAGGGEQFF. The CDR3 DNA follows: TGTGCCAGCAGTTTACTTTCGGGCGCGGGCGGGGGTGAGCAGTTCTTC.

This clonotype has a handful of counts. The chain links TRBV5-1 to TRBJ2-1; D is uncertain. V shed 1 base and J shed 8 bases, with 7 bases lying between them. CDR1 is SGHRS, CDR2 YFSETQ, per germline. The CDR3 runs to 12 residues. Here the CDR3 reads CASSLKGHEQFF. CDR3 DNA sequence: TGCGCCAGCAGCTTGAAGGGCCATGAGCAGTTCTTC. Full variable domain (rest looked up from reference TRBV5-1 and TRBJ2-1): KAGVTQTPRYLIKTRGQQVTLSCSPISGHRSVSWYQQTPGQGLQFLFEYFSETQRNKGNFPGRFSGRQFSNSRSEMNVSTLELGDSALYLCASSLKGHEQFFGPGTRLTVL.

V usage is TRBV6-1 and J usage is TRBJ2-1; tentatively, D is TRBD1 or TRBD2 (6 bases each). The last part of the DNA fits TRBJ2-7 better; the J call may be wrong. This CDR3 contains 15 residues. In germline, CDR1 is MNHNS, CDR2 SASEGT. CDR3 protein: CASRMGGQHYNEQYF. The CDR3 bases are TGTGCCAGCAGGATGGGGGGCCAACACTACAATGAGCAGTACTTC.

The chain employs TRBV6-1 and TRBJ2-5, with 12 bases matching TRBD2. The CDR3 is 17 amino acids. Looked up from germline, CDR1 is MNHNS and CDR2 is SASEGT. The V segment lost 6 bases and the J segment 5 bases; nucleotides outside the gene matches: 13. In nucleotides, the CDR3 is TGTGCCAGCAGCCGCGGACTAGCGGGGCGTTCCGGGGAGACCCAGTACTTC. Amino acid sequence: CASSRGLAGRSGETQYF.

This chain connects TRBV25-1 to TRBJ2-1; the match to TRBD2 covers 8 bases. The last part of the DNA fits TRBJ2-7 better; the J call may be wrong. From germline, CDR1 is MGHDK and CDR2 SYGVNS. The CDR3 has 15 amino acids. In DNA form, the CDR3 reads TGTGCCAGCAGACCGAGCGGGGGCCTTTACAATGAGCAGTACTTC. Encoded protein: CASRPSGGLYNEQYF.

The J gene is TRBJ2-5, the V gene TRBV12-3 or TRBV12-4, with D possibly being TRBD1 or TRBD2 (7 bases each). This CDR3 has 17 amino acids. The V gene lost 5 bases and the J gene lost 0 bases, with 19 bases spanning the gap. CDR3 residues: CASSVAGGGKYQETQYF. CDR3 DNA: TGTGCCAGCAGTGTGGCAGGGGGAGGGAAATACCAAGAGACCCAGTACTTC.

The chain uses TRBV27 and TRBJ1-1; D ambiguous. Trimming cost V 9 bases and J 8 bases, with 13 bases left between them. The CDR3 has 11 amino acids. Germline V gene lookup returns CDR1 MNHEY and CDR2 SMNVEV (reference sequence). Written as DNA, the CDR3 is TGTGCCAGTGTTGGGGTCGACGAAGCTTTCTTT. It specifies CASVGVDEAFF.

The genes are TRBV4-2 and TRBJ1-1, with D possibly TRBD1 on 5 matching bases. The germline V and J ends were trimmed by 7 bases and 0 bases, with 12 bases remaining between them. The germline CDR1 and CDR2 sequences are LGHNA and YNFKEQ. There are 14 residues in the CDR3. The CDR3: CASKGRELNTEAFF. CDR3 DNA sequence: TGTGCCAGCAAGGGGCGGGAGCTGAACACTGAAGCTTTCTTT.

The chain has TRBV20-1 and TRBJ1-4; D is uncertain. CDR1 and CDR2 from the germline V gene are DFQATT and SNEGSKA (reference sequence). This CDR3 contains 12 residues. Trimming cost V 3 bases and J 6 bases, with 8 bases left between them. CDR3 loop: CSASVGDEKLFF. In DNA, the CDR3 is TGCAGTGCTAGTGTGGGAGATGAAAAACTGTTTTTT.

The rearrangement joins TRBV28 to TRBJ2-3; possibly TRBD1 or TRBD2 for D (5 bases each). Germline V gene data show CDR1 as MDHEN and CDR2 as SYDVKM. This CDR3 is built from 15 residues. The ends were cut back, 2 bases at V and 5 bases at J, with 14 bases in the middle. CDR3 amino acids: CASSLSLERGDTQYF. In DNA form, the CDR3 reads TGTGCCAGCAGTTTAAGCCTTGAGAGGGGAGATACGCAGTATTTT.

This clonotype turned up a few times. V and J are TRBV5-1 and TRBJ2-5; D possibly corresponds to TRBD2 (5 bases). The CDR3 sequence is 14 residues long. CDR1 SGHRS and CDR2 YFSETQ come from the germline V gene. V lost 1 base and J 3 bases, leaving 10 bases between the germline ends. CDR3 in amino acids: CASSLIVGEETQYF. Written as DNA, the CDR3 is TGCGCCAGCAGCTTGATAGTCGGGGAAGAGACCCAGTACTTC.